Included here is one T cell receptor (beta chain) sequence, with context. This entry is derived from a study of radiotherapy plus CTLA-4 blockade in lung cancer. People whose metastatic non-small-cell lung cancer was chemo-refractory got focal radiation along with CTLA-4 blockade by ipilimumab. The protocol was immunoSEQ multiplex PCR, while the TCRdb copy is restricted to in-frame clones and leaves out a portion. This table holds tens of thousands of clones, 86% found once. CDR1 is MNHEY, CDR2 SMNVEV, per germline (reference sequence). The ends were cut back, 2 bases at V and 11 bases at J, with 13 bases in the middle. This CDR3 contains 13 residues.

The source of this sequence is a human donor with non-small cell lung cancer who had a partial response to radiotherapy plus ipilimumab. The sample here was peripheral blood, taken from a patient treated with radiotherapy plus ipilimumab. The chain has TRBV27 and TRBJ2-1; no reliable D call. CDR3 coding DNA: TGTGCCAGCAGTTTACTTGGTCAACTTAAGCAGTTCTTC. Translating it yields CASSLLGQLKQFF.